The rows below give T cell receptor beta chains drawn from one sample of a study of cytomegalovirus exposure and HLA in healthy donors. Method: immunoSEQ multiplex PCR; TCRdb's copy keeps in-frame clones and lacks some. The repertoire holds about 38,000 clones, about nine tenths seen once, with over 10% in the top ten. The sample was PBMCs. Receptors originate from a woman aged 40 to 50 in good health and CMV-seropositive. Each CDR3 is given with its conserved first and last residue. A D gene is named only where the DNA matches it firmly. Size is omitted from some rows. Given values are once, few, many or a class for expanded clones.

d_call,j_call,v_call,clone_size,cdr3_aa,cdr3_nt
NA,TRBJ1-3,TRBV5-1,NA,CASSLQSSGNTIYF,TGCGCCAGCAGCTTACAGAGCTCTGGAAACACCATATATTTT
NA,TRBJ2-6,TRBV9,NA,CASSVRGREANVLTF,TGTGCCAGCAGCGTCAGGGGCCGAGAGGCCAACGTCCTGACTTTC
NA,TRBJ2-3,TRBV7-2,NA,CASSLNSPFTDTQYF,TGTGCCAGCAGCTTAAACAGTCCCTTCACAGATACGCAGTATTTT
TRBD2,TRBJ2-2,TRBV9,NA,CATGTSGGYSTGELFF,TGTGCCACTGGGACTAGCGGGGGGTATAGCACCGGGGAGCTGTTTTTT
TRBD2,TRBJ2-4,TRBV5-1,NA,CASSQGLAGGNSKNIQYF,TGCGCCAGCAGCCAGGGACTAGCGGGGGGGAATTCCAAAAACATTCAGTACTTC
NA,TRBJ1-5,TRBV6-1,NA,CATRETGDSNQPQHF,TGTGCCACCAGAGAGACAGGCGATAGCAATCAGCCCCAGCATTTT
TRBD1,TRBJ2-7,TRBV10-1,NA,CASSESITGGEQYF,TGCGCCAGCAGTGAGTCGATAACAGGGGGCGAGCAGTACTTC
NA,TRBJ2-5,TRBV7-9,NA,CASSLSGGLETQYF,TGTGCCAGCAGCTTGTCCGGGGGTTTAGAGACCCAGTACTTC
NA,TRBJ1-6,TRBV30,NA,CAWSGNLRVNNSPLHF,TGTGCCTGGAGTGGCAACCTCAGGGTTAATAATTCACCCCTCCACTTT
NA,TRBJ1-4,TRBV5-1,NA,CASSLERSTGEKLFF,TGCGCCAGCAGCTTGGAGCGTTCCACGGGGGAAAAACTGTTTTTT
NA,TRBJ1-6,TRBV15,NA,CATSRDQTGYNSPLHF,TGTGCCACCAGCAGAGATCAGACAGGATATAATTCACCCCTCCACTTT
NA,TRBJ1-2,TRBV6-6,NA,CASTPRSFYGYTF,TGTGCCAGCACCCCCCGAAGCTTCTATGGCTACACCTTC
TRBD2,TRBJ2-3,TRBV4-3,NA,CASSQGLAGATDTQYF,TGCGCCAGCAGCCAGGGACTAGCGGGGGCCACAGATACGCAGTATTTT
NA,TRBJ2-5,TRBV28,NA,CASSSQETQYF,TGTGCCAGCAGTTCACAAGAGACCCAGTACTTC
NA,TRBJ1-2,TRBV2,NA,CASSELGGGGYTF,TGTGCCAGCAGTGAATTGGGAGGAGGTGGCTACACCTTC
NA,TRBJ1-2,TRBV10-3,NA,CAISFGGDYGYTF,TGTGCCATCAGCTTTGGGGGGGACTATGGCTACACCTTC
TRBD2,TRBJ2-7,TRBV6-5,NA,CASSPGGRGYEQYF,TGTGCCAGCAGCCCGGGAGGACGAGGCTACGAGCAGTACTTC
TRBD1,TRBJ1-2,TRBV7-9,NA,CASSLRGQVGYGYTF,TGTGCCAGCAGCTTAAGGGGGCAGGTGGGCTATGGCTACACCTTC
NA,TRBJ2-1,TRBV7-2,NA,CASSLVRGEQFF,TGTGCCAGCAGCTTAGTTCGAGGTGAGCAGTTCTTC
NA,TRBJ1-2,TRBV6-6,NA,CAITRGAANYGYTF,TGTGCCATCACCCGGGGGGCAGCTAACTATGGCTACACCTTC
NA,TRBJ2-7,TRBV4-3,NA,CASSLSGGAFEQYF,TGCGCCAGCAGCCTCTCGGGGGGCGCGTTCGAGCAGTACTTC
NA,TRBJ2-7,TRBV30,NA,CAWNKKQAYEQYF,TGTGCCTGGAACAAAAAACAGGCTTACGAGCAGTACTTC
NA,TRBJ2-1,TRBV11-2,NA,CASSPQSTYYNEQFF,TGTGCCAGCAGCCCACAGTCCACCTACTACAATGAGCAGTTCTTC
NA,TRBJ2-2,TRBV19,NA,CASRGGGYGTGELFF,TGTGCCAGTCGTGGTGGGGGGTATGGCACCGGGGAGCTGTTTTTT
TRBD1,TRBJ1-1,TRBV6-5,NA,CASRRQGFLNTEAFF,TGTGCCAGCAGGCGACAGGGTTTTTTGAACACTGAAGCTTTCTTT
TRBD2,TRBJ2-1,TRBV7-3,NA,CASSPSAGGRYNEQFF,TGTGCCAGCAGCCCCTCAGCGGGGGGGCGGTACAATGAGCAGTTCTTC
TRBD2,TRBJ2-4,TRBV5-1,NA,CASSPQGGGKNIQYF,TGCGCCAGCAGCCCTCAGGGCGGGGGCAAAAACATTCAGTACTTC
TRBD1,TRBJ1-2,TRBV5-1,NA,CASSSSGTGVGYTF,TGCGCCAGCAGCTCATCCGGGACAGGGGTAGGCTACACCTTC
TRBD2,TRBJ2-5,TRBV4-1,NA,CASTAGGVPQGGETQYF,TGCGCCAGCACCGCCGGGGGGGTCCCCCAAGGGGGGGAGACCCAGTACTTC
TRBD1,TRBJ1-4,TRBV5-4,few,CASRNNGGTGSEKLFF,TGTGCCAGCAGGAACAACGGTGGGACAGGGTCGGAAAAACTGTTTTTT
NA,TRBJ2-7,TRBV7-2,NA,CASAGLTQAYEQYF,TGTGCCAGCGCCGGACTAACACAGGCCTACGAGCAGTACTTC
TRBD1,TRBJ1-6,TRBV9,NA,CASSVGQGPWDSPLHF,TGTGCCAGCAGCGTAGGACAGGGCCCTTGGGATTCACCCCTCCACTTT
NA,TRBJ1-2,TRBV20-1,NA,CNTDFNGYTF,TGCAACACTGACTTTAATGGCTACACCTTC
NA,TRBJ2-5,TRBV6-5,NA,CASSYIAGAARETQYF,TGTGCCAGCAGTTACATCGCGGGGGCGGCACGAGAGACCCAGTACTTC
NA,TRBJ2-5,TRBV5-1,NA,CASKLGGEETQYF,TGCGCCAGCAAACTAGGGGGGGAAGAGACCCAGTACTTC
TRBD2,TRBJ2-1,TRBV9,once,CASSVELAGMSGEQFF,TGTGCCAGCAGCGTAGAACTAGCGGGGATGTCTGGTGAGCAGTTCTTC
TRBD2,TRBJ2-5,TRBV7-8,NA,CASSVTWTSAQETQYF,TGTGCCAGCAGCGTGACCTGGACTAGCGCACAAGAGACCCAGTACTTC
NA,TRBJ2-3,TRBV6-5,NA,CASSYSNPFTDTQYF,TGTGCCAGCAGTTACAGCAACCCATTCACAGATACGCAGTATTTT
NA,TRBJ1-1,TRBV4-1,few,CASSVELGANTEAFF,TGCGCCAGTTCGGTTGAACTGGGGGCGAACACTGAAGCTTTCTTT
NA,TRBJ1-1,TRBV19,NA,CASSLNTEAFF,TGTGCCAGTAGCTTGAACACTGAAGCTTTCTTT
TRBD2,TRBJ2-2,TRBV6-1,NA,CARRLAGDYTGELFF,TGTGCCAGAAGACTAGCGGGGGACTACACCGGGGAGCTGTTTTTT
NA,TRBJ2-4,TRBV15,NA,CATSRGTGAKNIQYF,TGTGCCACCAGCAGAGGGACTGGGGCCAAAAACATTCAGTACTTC
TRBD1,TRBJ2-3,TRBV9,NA,CASSTQGSHTDTQYF,TGTGCCAGCTCCACACAGGGGTCACACACAGATACGCAGTATTTT
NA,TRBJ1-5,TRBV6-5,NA,CASRPDTGNQPQHF,TGTGCCAGCAGACCCGACACCGGCAATCAGCCCCAGCATTTT
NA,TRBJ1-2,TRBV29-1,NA,CSVGGFEYGYTF,TGCAGCGTTGGAGGGTTTGAGTATGGCTACACCTTC
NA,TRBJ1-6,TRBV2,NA,CASSVQGPYNSPLHF,TGTGCCAGCAGTGTACAGGGACCCTATAATTCACCCCTCCACTTT
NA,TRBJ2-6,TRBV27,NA,CASSQLSGANVLTF,TGTGCCAGCAGTCAACTCTCTGGGGCCAACGTCCTGACTTTC
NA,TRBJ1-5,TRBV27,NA,CASSQVWPNQPQHF,TGTGCCAGCAGTCAGGTGTGGCCGAATCAGCCCCAGCATTTT
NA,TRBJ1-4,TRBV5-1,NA,CASSLEAGFNEKLFF,TGCGCCAGCAGCTTGGAGGCGGGATTCAATGAAAAACTGTTTTTT
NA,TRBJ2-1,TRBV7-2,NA,CASSSPLNEQFF,TGTGCCAGCAGCTCCCCCCTCAATGAGCAGTTCTTC